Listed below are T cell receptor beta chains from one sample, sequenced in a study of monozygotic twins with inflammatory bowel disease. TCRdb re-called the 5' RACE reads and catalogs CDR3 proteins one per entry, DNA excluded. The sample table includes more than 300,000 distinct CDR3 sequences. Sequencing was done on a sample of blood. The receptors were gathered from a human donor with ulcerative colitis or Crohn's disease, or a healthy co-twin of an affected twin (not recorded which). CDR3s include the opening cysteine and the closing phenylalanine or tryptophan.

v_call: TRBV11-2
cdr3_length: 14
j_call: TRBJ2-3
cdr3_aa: CASSRGPNTDTQYF

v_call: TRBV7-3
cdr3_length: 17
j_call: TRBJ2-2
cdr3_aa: CASSLGSLALDPGELFF

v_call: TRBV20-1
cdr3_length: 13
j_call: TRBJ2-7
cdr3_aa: CSARGRGPYEQYF

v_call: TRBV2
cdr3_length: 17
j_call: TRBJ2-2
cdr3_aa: CASSEAGGFANTGELFF

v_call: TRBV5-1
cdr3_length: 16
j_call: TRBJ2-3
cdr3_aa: CASSNIRGRRTDTQYF

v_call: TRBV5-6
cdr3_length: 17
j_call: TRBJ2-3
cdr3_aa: CASSFLSGARGTDTQYF

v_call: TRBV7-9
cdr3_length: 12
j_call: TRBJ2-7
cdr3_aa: CASSQILGEQYF

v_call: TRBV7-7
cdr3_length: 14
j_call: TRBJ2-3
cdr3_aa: CASSERGSADTQYF

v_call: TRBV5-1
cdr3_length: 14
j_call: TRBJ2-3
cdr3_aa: CASSHGKPVDTQYF

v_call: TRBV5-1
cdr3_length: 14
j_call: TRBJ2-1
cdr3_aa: CASSLSLSYNEQFF

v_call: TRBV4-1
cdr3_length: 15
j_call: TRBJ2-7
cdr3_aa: CASSQVKGLSYEQYF

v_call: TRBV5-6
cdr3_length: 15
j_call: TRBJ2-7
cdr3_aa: CASSRSLHLTYEQYF

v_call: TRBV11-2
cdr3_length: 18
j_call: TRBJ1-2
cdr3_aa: CASSLYAQGGAVNYGYTF

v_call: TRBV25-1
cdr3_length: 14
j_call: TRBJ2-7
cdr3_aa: CASRESGHRFEQYF

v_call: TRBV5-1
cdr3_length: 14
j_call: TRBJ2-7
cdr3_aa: CASSLTRGAYEQYF

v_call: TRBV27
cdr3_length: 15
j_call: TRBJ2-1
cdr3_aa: CASSLYGGRGNEQFF

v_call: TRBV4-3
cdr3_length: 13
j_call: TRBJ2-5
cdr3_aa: CASSPRGWETQYF

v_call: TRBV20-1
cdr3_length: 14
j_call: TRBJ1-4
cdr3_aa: CSAVFSGNREKLFF

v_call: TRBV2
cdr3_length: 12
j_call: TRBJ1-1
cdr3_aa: CATLSGRTEAFF

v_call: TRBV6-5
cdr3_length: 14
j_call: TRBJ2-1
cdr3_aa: CASSYTGQNNEQFF

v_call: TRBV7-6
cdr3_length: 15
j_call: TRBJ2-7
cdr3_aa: CASSLNAQGTYEQYF

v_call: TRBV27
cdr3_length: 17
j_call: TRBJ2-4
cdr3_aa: CASSALPPRQGRNIQYF

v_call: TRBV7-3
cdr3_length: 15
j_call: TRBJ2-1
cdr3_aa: CASSLVSGEANEQFF

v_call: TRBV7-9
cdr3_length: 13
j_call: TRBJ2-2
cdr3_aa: CASSLWVAGELFF

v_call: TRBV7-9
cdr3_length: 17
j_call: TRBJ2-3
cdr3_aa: CASSLVHGGESTDTQYF

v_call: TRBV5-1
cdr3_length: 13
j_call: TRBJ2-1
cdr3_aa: CASSPLSHNEQFF

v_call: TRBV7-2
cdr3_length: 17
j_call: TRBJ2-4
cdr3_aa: CASSLEGQTLAKNIQYF